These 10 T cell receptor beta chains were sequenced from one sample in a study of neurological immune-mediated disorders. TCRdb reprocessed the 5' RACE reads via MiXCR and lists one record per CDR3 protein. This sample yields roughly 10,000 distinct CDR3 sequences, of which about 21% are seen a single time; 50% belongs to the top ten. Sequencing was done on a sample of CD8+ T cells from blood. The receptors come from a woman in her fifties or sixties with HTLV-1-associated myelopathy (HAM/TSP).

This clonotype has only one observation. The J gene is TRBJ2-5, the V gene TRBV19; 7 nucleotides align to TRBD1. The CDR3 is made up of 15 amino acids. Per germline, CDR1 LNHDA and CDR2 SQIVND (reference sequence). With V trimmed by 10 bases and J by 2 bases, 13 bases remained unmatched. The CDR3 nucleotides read TGTGCCACCTCCTCTCCGGGGACAGCTCAAGAGACCCAGTACTTC. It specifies CATSSPGTAQETQYF.

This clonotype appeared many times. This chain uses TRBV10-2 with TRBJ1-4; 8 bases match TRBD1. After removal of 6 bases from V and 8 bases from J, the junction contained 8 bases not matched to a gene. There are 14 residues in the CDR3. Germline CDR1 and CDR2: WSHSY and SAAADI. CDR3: CASRGTGWAEKLFF. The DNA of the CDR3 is TGCGCCAGCAGGGGGACAGGTTGGGCAGAAAAACTGTTTTTT.

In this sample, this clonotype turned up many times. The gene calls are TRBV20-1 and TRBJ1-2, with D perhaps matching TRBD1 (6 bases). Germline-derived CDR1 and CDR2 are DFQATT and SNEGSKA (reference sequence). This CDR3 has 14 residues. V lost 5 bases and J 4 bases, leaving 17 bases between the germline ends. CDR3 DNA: TGCAGTGCTGCCCCATATGGGGGGGCCTATGGCTACACCTTC. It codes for CSAAPYGGAYGYTF.

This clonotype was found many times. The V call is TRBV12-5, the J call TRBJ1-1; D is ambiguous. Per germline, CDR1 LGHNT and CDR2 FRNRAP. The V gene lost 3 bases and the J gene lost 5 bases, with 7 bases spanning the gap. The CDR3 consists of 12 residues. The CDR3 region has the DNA TGTGCTAGTGGTTTTGGCAGGACTGAAGCTTTCTTT. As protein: CASGFGRTEAFF.

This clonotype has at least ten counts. CDR3 coding DNA: TGTGCCAGCAGCCGTCGACTAGCGGGGGAAATTCCCCAAGAGACCCAGTACTTC. It specifies CASSRRLAGEIPQETQYF. This chain uses TRBV11-2 with TRBJ2-5; 12 nucleotides match TRBD2. Per the germline V gene, CDR1 is SGHAT and CDR2 is FQNNGV. V lost 5 bases to trimming and J lost 1 base; unmatched junction nucleotides: 11. This CDR3 has 18 amino acids.

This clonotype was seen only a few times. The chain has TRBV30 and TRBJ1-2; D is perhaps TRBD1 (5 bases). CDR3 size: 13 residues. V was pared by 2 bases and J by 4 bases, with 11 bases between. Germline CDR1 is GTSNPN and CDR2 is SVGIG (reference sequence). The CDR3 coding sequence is TGTGCCTGGAGTCCAGGGATACTCTATGGCTACACCTTC. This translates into CAWSPGILYGYTF. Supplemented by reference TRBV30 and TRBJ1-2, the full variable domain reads SQTIHQWPATLVQPVGSPLSLECTVEGTSNPNLYWYRQAAGRGLQLLFYSVGIGQISSEVPQNLSASRPQDRQFILSSKKLLLSDSGFYLCAWSPGILYGYTFGSGTRLTVV.

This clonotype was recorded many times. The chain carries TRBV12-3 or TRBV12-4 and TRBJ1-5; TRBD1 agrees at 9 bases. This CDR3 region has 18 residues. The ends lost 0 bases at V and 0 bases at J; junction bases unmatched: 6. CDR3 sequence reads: CASSLAGQGLYSNQPQHF. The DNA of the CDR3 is TGTGCCAGCAGTTTAGCGGGACAGGGTCTATATAGCAATCAGCCCCAGCATTTT.

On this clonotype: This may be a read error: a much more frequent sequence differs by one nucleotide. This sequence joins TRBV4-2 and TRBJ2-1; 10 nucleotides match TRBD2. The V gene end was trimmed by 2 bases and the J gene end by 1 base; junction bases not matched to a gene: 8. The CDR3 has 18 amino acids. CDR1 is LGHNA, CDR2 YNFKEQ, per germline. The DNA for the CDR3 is TGTGCCAGCAGCCAACCGGGAATAGCGGGGGGATCCTACAATGAGCAGTTCTTC. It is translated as CASSQPGIAGGSYNEQFF.

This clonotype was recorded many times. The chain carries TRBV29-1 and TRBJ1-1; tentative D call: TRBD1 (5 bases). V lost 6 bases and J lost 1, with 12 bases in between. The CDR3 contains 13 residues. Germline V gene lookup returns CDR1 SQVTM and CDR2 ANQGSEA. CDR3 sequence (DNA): TGCAGCGTCGGGGACGTATCGAACACTGAAGCTTTCTTT. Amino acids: CSVGDVSNTEAFF.

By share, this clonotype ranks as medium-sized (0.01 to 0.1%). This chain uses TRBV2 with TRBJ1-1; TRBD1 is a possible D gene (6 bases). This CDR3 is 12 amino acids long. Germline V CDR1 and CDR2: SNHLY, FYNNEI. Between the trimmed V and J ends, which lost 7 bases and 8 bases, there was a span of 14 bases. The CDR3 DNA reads TGTGCCAGCAAGGTGGGGGGCAGGGAAGCTTTCTTT. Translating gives CASKVGGREAFF. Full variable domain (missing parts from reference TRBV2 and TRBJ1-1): EPEVTQTPSHQVTQMGQEVILRCVPISNHLYFYWYRQILGQKVEFLVSFYNNEISEKSEIFDDQFSVERPDGSNFTLKIRSTKLEDSAMYFCASKVGGREAFFGQGTRLTVV.